Included here is one T cell receptor beta chain sequence, with context. The germline V gene has CDR1 SGHTA and CDR2 FQGNSA. V lost 5 bases to trimming and J lost 1 base, with 18 bases between them. The CDR3 spans 17 residues. Via MiXCR, TCRdb re-called the 5' RACE reads, giving one row per CDR3 protein. The sample records about 40,000 distinct CDR3 sequences, 18% being singletons. Sequencing used naive CD4+ T cells sorted from a lymph node. The subset denotes: naive CD4+ T cells, CD4+CD45RA+CD25-. This chain uses TRBV7-2 with TRBJ1-5; D is possibly TRBD1 (6 bases). This TCR derives from a female donor with breast cancer. The CDR3 is CASSHTGLGESNQPQHF. The CDR3 nucleotides are TGTGCCAGCAGCCACACAGGGTTAGGGGAAAGCAATCAGCCCCAGCATTTT. Together with reference TRBV7-2 and TRBJ1-5, the CDR3 gives the full variable domain: GAGVSQSPSNKVTEKGKDVELRCDPISGHTALYWYRQSLGQGLEFLIYFQGNSAPDKSGLPSDRFSAERTGGSVSTLTIQRTQQEDSAVYLCASSHTGLGESNQPQHFGDGTRLSIL.